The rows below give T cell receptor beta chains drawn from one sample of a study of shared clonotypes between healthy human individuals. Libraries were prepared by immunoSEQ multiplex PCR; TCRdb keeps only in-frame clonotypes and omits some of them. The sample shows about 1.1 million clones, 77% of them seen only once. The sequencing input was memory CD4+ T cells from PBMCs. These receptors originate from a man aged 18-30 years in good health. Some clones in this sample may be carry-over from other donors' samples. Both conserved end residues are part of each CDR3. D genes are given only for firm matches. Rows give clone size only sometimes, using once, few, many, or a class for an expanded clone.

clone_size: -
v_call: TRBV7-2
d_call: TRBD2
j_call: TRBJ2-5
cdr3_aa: CASSQDPPSGRGETQYF
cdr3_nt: TGTGCCAGCAGCCAAGATCCACCCAGCGGGAGGGGGGAGACCCAGTACTTC

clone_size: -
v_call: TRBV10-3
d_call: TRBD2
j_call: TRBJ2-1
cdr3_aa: CAISESRTRLNEQFF
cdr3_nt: TGTGCCATCAGTGAGTCGCGGACTAGGTTGAATGAGCAGTTCTTC

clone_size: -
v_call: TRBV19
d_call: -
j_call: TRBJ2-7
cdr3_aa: CASSIGRRGPGVSYEQYF
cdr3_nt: TGTGCCAGTAGTATAGGGAGGCGAGGGCCAGGGGTCTCCTACGAGCAGTACTTC

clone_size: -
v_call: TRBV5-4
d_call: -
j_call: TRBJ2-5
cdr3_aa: CASSSGRPIQETQYF
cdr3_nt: TGTGCCAGCAGCTCGGGCCGGCCAATCCAAGAGACCCAGTACTTC

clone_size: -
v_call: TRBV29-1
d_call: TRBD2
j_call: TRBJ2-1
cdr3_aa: CSVVLAAYNEQFF
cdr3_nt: TGCAGCGTTGTCCTAGCGGCCTACAATGAGCAGTTCTTC

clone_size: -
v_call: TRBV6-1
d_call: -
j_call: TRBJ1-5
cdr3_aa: CASSAEQGPDYYSNQPQHF
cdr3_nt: TGTGCCAGCAGTGCGGAGCAGGGGCCTGATTACTATAGCAATCAGCCCCAGCATTTT

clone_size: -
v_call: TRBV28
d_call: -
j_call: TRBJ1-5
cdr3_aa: CASSLTPFSNQPQHF
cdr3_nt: TGTGCCAGCAGTTTAACCCCATTTTCAAATCAGCCCCAGCATTTT

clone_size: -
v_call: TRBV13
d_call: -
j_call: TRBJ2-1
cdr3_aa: CASSPRRTRYNEQFF
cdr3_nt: TGTGCCAGCAGCCCCCGCCGGACTCGCTACAATGAGCAGTTCTTC

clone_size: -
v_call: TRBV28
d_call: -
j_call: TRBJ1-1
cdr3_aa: CASSSLSANTEAFF
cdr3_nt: TGTGCCAGCAGTTCCCTTTCAGCGAACACTGAAGCTTTCTTT

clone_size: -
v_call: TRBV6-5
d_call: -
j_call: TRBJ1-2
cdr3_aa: CAAQSMRQSYGYTF
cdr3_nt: TGTGCCGCCCAAAGTATGAGACAGAGCTATGGCTACACCTTC

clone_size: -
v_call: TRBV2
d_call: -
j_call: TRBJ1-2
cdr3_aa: CASSEYGGYGYTF
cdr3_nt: TGTGCCAGCAGTGAATACGGGGGCTATGGCTACACCTTC

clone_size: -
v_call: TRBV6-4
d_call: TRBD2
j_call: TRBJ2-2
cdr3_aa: CASSDSWGGTGGLFF
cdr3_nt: TGTGCCAGCAGTGACTCTTGGGGAGGGACCGGGGGGCTGTTTTTT

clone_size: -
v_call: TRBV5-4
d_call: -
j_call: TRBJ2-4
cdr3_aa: CASSFLGNIQYF
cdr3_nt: TGTGCCAGCAGCTTCCTGGGGAACATTCAGTACTTC

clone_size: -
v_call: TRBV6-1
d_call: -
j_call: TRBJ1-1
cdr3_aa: CASSERPGWSGWNTEAFF
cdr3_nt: TGTGCCAGCAGTGAAAGGCCCGGGTGGTCAGGGTGGAACACTGAAGCTTTCTTT

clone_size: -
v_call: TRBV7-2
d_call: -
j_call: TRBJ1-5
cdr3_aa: CASSARVQQPQHF
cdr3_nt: TGTGCCAGCAGCGCACGTGTCCAGCAGCCCCAGCATTTT

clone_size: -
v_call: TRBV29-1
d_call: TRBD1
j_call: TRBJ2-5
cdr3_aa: CSVEVSGGSETRYF
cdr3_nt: TGCAGCGTTGAGGTTTCAGGGGGCTCGGAGACCCGGTACTTC

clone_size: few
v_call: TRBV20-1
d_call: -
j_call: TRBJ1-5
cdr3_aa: CSAGDQPQHF
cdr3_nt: TGCAGTGCCGGCGATCAGCCCCAGCATTTT

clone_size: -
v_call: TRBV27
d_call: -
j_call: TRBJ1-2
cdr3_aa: CASRSEGAHGYTF
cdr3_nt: TGTGCCAGCCGGTCAGAAGGTGCCCATGGCTACACCTTC

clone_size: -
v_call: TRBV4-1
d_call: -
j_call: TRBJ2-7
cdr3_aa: CASSREHQAYEQYF
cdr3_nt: TGCGCCAGCAGCCGCGAACACCAGGCCTACGAGCAGTACTTC

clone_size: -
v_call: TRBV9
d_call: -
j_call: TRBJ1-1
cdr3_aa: CASSVELNTEAFF
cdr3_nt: TGTGCCAGCAGCGTAGAGTTGAACACTGAAGCTTTCTTT

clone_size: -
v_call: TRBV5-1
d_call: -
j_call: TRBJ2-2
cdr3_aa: CASSTSGARAGELFF
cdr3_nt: TGCGCCAGCAGCACCTCCGGGGCCCGAGCCGGGGAGCTGTTTTTT

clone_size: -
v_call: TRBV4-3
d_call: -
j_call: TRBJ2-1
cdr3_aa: CASRTTAASYNEQFF
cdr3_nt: TGCGCCAGCAGGACAACAGCGGCATCCTACAATGAGCAGTTCTTC

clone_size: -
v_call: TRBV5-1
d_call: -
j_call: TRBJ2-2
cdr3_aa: CASSFKADTGELFF
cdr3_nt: TGCGCCAGCAGCTTTAAAGCGGACACCGGGGAGCTGTTTTTT

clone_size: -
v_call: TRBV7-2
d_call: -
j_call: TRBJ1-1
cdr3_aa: CASSPGTGGPKRAEAFF
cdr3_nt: TGTGCCAGCAGCCCTGGGACCGGGGGACCAAAAAGGGCTGAAGCTTTCTTT

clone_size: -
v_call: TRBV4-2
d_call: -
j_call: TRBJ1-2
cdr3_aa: CASSQDPFGRAARGYTF
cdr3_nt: TGTGCCAGCAGCCAAGATCCTTTCGGCAGGGCAGCCCGTGGCTACACCTTC

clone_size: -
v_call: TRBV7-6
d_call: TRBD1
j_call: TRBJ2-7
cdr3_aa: CASSLAPDRFEQYF
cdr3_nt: TGTGCCAGCAGCTTAGCCCCGGACAGGTTCGAGCAGTACTTC

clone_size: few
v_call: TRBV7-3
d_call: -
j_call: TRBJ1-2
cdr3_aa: CASSLGFASSNYGYTF
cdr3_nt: TGTGCCAGCAGCTTAGGTTTCGCGTCATCTAACTATGGCTACACCTTC

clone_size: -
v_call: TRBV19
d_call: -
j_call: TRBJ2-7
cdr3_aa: CASSRAVTYEQYF
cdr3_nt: TGTGCCAGTAGTAGGGCAGTTACCTACGAGCAGTACTTC

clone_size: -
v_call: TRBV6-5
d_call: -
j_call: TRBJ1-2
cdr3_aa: CASSYSRPTHYGYTF
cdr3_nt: TGTGCCAGCAGTTACTCTAGGCCGACCCACTATGGCTACACCTTC

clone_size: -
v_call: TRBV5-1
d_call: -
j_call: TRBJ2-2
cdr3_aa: CASSPSRRGNTGELFF
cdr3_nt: TGCGCCAGCAGCCCAAGTAGGAGGGGCAACACCGGGGAGCTGTTTTTT

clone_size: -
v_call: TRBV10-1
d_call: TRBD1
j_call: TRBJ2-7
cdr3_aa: CASSDPGQAGTYEQYF
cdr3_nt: TGCGCCAGCAGTGACCCGGGACAGGCCGGAACCTACGAGCAGTACTTC

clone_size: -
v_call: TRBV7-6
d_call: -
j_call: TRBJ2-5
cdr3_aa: CASSFGLTSETQYF
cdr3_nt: TGTGCCAGCAGCTTCGGTTTGACCTCGGAGACCCAGTACTTC

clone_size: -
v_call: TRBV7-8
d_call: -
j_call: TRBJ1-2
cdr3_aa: CASSLDSRTNYGYTF
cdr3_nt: TGTGCCAGCAGCTTGGACAGCCGAACTAACTATGGCTACACCTTC

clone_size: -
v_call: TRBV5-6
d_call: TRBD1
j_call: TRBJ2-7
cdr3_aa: CASSPHGTGLGQYF
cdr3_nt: TGTGCCAGCAGTCCCCATGGGACAGGGTTAGGGCAGTACTTC

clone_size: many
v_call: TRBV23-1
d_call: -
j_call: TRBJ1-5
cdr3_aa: CARDYSNQPQHF
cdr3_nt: TGCGCACGAGATTATAGCAATCAGCCCCAGCATTTT

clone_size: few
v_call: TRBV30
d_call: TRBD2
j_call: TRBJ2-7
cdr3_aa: CAWSELIAGVGEQYF
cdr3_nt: TGTGCCTGGAGCGAACTGATAGCGGGAGTGGGCGAGCAGTACTTC

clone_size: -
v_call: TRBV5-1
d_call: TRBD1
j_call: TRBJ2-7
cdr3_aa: CASSLSGTVPSEQYF
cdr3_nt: TGCGCCAGCAGCTTAAGTGGGACAGTCCCATCCGAGCAGTACTTC

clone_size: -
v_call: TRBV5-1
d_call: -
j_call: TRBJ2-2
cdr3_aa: CASSETGELFF
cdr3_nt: TGCGCCAGCAGCGAGACAGGGGAGCTGTTTTTT

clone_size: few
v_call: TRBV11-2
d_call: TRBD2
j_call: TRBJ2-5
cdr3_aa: CASSSPSGPQETQYF
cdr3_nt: TGTGCCAGCAGCTCACCTAGCGGGCCACAAGAGACCCAGTACTTC

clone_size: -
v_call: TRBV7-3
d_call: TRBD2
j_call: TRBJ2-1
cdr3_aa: CASSLGGRNNEQFF
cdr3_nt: TGTGCCAGCAGCTTGGGCGGGAGAAACAATGAGCAGTTCTTC

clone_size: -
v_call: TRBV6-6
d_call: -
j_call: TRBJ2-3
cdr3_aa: CASTRSGTSTDTQYF
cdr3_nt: TGTGCCAGCACCAGGTCCGGGACTAGCACAGATACGCAGTATTTT

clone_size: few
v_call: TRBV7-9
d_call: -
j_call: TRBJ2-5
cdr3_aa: CASSLALQTQYF
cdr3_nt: TGTGCCAGCAGCTTAGCCCTGCAGACCCAGTACTTC

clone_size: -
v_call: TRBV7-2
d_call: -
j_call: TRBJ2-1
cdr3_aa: CASTPANEQFF
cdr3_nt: TGTGCCAGCACTCCCGCAAATGAGCAGTTCTTC

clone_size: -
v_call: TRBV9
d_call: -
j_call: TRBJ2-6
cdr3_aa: CASSGIISGANVLTF
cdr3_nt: TGTGCCAGCAGTGGGATCATATCTGGGGCCAACGTCCTGACTTTC

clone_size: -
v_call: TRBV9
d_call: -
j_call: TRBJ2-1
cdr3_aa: CASSFMGGRTYNEQFF
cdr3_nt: TGTGCCAGCAGCTTCATGGGGGGCAGAACATACAATGAGCAGTTCTTC

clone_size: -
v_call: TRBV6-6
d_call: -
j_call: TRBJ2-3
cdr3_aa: CASSFSRQDPTDTQYF
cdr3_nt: TGTGCCAGCAGTTTCTCCCGGCAGGATCCCACAGATACGCAGTATTTT

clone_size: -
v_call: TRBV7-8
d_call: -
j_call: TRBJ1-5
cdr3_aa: CASSATGYSNQPQHF
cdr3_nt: TGTGCCAGCAGCGCCACAGGTTATAGCAATCAGCCCCAGCATTTT

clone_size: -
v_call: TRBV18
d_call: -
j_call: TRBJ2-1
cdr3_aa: CASSPSRDISYNEQFF
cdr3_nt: TGTGCCAGCTCCCCCAGCAGGGACATCTCCTACAATGAGCAGTTCTTC

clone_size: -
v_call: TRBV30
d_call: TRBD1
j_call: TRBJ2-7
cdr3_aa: CAWSWTGLYEQYF
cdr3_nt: TGTGCCTGGAGTTGGACAGGCTTATACGAGCAGTACTTC

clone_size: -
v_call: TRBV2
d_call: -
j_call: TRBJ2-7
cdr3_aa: CASTLTSGSYEQYF
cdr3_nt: TGTGCCAGCACTTTGACTAGTGGGAGCTACGAGCAGTACTTC

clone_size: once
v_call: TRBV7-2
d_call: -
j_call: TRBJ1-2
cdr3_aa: CASSLYGDVYGYTF
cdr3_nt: TGTGCCAGCAGCTTATATGGGGATGTCTATGGCTACACCTTC

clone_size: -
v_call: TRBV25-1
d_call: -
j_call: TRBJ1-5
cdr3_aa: CASSVGSDQPQHF
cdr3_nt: TGTGCCAGCAGTGTGGGGTCAGATCAGCCCCAGCATTTT

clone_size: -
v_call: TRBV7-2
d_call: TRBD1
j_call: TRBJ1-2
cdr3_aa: CASSPWTGNYGYTF
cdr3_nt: TGTGCCAGCAGCCCTTGGACAGGGAACTATGGCTACACCTTC

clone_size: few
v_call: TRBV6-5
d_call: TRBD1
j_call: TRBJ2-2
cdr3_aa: CASTHTGEGTGELFF
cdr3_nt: TGTGCCAGCACCCATACAGGGGAAGGAACCGGGGAGCTGTTTTTT

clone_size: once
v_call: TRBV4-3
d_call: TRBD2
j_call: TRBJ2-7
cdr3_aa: CASSQERLAGARIF
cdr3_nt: TGCGCCAGCAGCCAAGAGCGCCTAGCGGGAGCCCGAATCTTC

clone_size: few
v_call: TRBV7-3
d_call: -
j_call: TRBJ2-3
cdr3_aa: CASSTSRTDTQYF
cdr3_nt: TGTGCCAGCAGCACCTCCCGCACAGATACGCAGTATTTT

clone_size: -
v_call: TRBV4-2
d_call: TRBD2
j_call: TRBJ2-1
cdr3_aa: CASSQVLAGGPQEQFF
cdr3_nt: TGTGCCAGCAGCCAAGTGCTAGCGGGAGGGCCACAGGAGCAGTTCTTC

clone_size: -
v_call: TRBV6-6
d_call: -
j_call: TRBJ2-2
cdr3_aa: CASGLRMNTGELFF
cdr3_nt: TGTGCCAGCGGACTTAGGATGAACACCGGGGAGCTGTTTTTT

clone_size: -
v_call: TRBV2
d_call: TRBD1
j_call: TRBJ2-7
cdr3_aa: CASSRDRRVQYF
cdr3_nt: TGTGCCAGCAGTCGGGACAGGCGAGTTCAGTACTTC

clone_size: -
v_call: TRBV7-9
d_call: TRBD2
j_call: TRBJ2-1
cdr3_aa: CASSYMTSGVYNEQFF
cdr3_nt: TGTGCCAGCAGCTATATGACTAGCGGGGTTTACAATGAGCAGTTCTTC